This is a list of T cell receptor beta chains from one sample in a study of T cell changes during pregnancy in multiple sclerosis. Profiled with immunoSEQ multiplex PCR; TCRdb holds only in-frame clones, not every one. The sample lists about 110,000 clones, roughly nine tenths seen once, with about 1.5% in the top ten. The specimen comprised peripheral blood, sampled before pregnancy. Source of these receptors: a female donor with multiple sclerosis, enrolled in a pregnancy study. Both conserved end residues are part of each CDR3. The D gene is left open where the match is weak. Only part of the rows carry a size: once, few, many, or a class if the clone is expanded.

d_call: .
j_call: TRBJ1-4
clone_size: .
v_call: TRBV19
cdr3_nt: TGTGCCAGCCGGGAACCAGGCGGCTGGTATGAAAAACTGTTTTTT
cdr3_aa: CASREPGGWYEKLFF

d_call: TRBD2
j_call: TRBJ2-5
clone_size: .
v_call: TRBV7-2
cdr3_nt: TGTGCCAGCAGCACCGGGACTAGCGGGGGGAAAAAAGAGACCCAGTACTTC
cdr3_aa: CASSTGTSGGKKETQYF

d_call: .
j_call: TRBJ2-1
clone_size: .
v_call: TRBV5-4
cdr3_nt: TGTGCCAGCAGCCGAGGGGGGGTGGGGACCTACAATGAGCAGTTCTTC
cdr3_aa: CASSRGGVGTYNEQFF

d_call: .
j_call: TRBJ2-3
clone_size: once
v_call: TRBV29-1
cdr3_nt: TGCAGCGTTGACATACTTTCTAGCACAGATACGCAGTATTTT
cdr3_aa: CSVDILSSTDTQYF

d_call: TRBD2
j_call: TRBJ2-5
clone_size: .
v_call: TRBV7-2
cdr3_nt: TGTGCCAGCAGCCCTAGCGGGGGCGAGACCCAGTACTTC
cdr3_aa: CASSPSGGETQYF

d_call: TRBD1
j_call: TRBJ2-1
clone_size: .
v_call: TRBV6-1
cdr3_nt: TGTGCCAGCAGTGCCTGGACAGGGGGCGCCTCCAATGAGCAGTTCTTC
cdr3_aa: CASSAWTGGASNEQFF

d_call: .
j_call: TRBJ1-4
clone_size: .
v_call: TRBV6-4
cdr3_nt: TGTGCCAGCAGTGACTTAGCGGACGGTGGGAAACTGTTTTTT
cdr3_aa: CASSDLADGGKLFF

d_call: .
j_call: TRBJ2-7
clone_size: .
v_call: TRBV6-6
cdr3_nt: TGTGCCAGCAAGGACTCTTCCTACGAGCAGTACTTC
cdr3_aa: CASKDSSYEQYF

d_call: TRBD2
j_call: TRBJ2-2
clone_size: once
v_call: TRBV11-2
cdr3_nt: TGTGCCAGCAGCTTTACTAGCGGTAACACCGGGGAGCTGTTTTTT
cdr3_aa: CASSFTSGNTGELFF

d_call: TRBD1
j_call: TRBJ1-1
clone_size: once
v_call: TRBV19
cdr3_nt: TGTGCCAGTAGTACGACAGGGTTTATCCCTGAAGCTTTCTTT
cdr3_aa: CASSTTGFIPEAFF

d_call: .
j_call: TRBJ1-1
clone_size: once
v_call: TRBV11-2
cdr3_nt: TGTGCCAGCAGCTTAGGGCAGAACACTGAAGCTTTCTTT
cdr3_aa: CASSLGQNTEAFF

d_call: .
j_call: TRBJ1-5
clone_size: .
v_call: TRBV27
cdr3_nt: TGTGCCAGCAGTCCGATATCGACAGGCGGTAATCAGCCCCAGCATTTT
cdr3_aa: CASSPISTGGNQPQHF

d_call: TRBD1
j_call: TRBJ2-7
clone_size: .
v_call: TRBV6-9
cdr3_nt: TGTGCCGCGAAAACGTATGGGACAGGGAACGAGCAGTACTTC
cdr3_aa: CAAKTYGTGNEQYF

d_call: .
j_call: TRBJ2-7
clone_size: .
v_call: TRBV21-1
cdr3_nt: TGTGCCAGCAGCAACGGACAGTTTCAAGCCTACGAGCAGTACTTC
cdr3_aa: CASSNGQFQAYEQYF

d_call: .
j_call: TRBJ2-1
clone_size: once
v_call: TRBV20-1
cdr3_nt: TGCAGTGCCTCGGCCGGGAATGAGCAGTTCTTC
cdr3_aa: CSASAGNEQFF

d_call: TRBD1
j_call: TRBJ1-2
clone_size: .
v_call: TRBV9
cdr3_nt: TGTGCCAGCAGCGTAGGCCTAGGACAGGACTATGGCTACACCTTC
cdr3_aa: CASSVGLGQDYGYTF

d_call: TRBD1
j_call: TRBJ2-5
clone_size: .
v_call: TRBV2
cdr3_nt: TGTGCCAGCATCCCCCGGACAGGGAAAGAGACCCAGTACTTC
cdr3_aa: CASIPRTGKETQYF

d_call: TRBD1
j_call: TRBJ1-3
clone_size: .
v_call: TRBV14
cdr3_nt: TGTGCCAGCAGCCTTGGACAGGGGGACTCTGGAAACACCATATATTTT
cdr3_aa: CASSLGQGDSGNTIYF

d_call: .
j_call: TRBJ1-2
clone_size: .
v_call: TRBV6-6
cdr3_nt: TGTGCCAGCAGCACAGGCGTCAACTATGGCTACACCTTC
cdr3_aa: CASSTGVNYGYTF

d_call: .
j_call: TRBJ2-1
clone_size: .
v_call: TRBV6-4
cdr3_nt: TGTGCCAGCAGTGATGGCGGACAGTACAATGAGCAGTTCTTC
cdr3_aa: CASSDGGQYNEQFF

d_call: .
j_call: TRBJ1-1
clone_size: .
v_call: TRBV5-6
cdr3_nt: TGTACCAGCAGCTTGGCCGGGGGGGGAACTGAAGCTTTCTTT
cdr3_aa: CTSSLAGGGTEAFF

d_call: TRBD2
j_call: TRBJ2-3
clone_size: .
v_call: TRBV5-1
cdr3_nt: TGCGCCAGCAGCTTACACACTAGCGGGAGGGGGACAGATACGCAGTATTTT
cdr3_aa: CASSLHTSGRGTDTQYF

d_call: TRBD2
j_call: TRBJ2-5
clone_size: .
v_call: TRBV4-1
cdr3_nt: TGCGCCAGCAGCCAAGAAGGTAACGGGAGGGCCGTGACCCAGTACTTC
cdr3_aa: CASSQEGNGRAVTQYF

d_call: .
j_call: TRBJ2-4
clone_size: .
v_call: TRBV5-4
cdr3_nt: TGTGCCAGCAGCGTCCTCAGGGAGGACTCCAAAAACATTCAGTACTTC
cdr3_aa: CASSVLREDSKNIQYF

d_call: TRBD1
j_call: TRBJ1-1
clone_size: .
v_call: TRBV28
cdr3_nt: TGTGCCAGCAGTTTTTCAGGACAGGGAAACACTGAAGCTTTCTTT
cdr3_aa: CASSFSGQGNTEAFF

d_call: TRBD2
j_call: TRBJ2-7
clone_size: .
v_call: TRBV29-1
cdr3_nt: TGCAGCGTTCGTCCGTTAGCGGGGTTCCACGAGCAGTACTTC
cdr3_aa: CSVRPLAGFHEQYF

d_call: .
j_call: TRBJ2-2
clone_size: once
v_call: TRBV7-6
cdr3_nt: TGTGCCAGCAGCGCCGGGACTACCGGGGAGCTGTTTTTT
cdr3_aa: CASSAGTTGELFF

d_call: .
j_call: TRBJ2-7
clone_size: .
v_call: TRBV28
cdr3_nt: TGTGCCAGCAGCCAGCGACAGGCTTACTCCTACGAGCAGTACTTC
cdr3_aa: CASSQRQAYSYEQYF

d_call: .
j_call: TRBJ1-2
clone_size: .
v_call: TRBV7-9
cdr3_nt: TGTGCCAGCAGCTTAGCTACGGCCTTCACAGGAAACTCCTATGGCTACACCTTC
cdr3_aa: CASSLATAFTGNSYGYTF

d_call: TRBD2
j_call: TRBJ2-3
clone_size: .
v_call: TRBV7-3
cdr3_nt: TGTGCCAGCAGCTTAGGGTTAGCGGGGGGATTCCCAGATACGCAGTATTTT
cdr3_aa: CASSLGLAGGFPDTQYF

d_call: .
j_call: TRBJ1-1
clone_size: few
v_call: TRBV28
cdr3_nt: TGTGCCAGCAGTCTCCAGGGAGGGGGGACTGAAGCTTTCTTT
cdr3_aa: CASSLQGGGTEAFF

d_call: TRBD2
j_call: TRBJ2-7
clone_size: .
v_call: TRBV7-3
cdr3_nt: TGTGCCAGCAGCTTAGGTGGGGAGGGCCCGTACGAGCAGTACTTC
cdr3_aa: CASSLGGEGPYEQYF

d_call: .
j_call: TRBJ2-3
clone_size: .
v_call: TRBV19
cdr3_nt: TGTGCCAGTAGTTTAGGCGTTAGCGGTGACACAGATACGCAGTATTTT
cdr3_aa: CASSLGVSGDTDTQYF

d_call: TRBD1
j_call: TRBJ2-6
clone_size: .
v_call: TRBV19
cdr3_nt: TGTGCCAGTAGTACAACAGGGGGGCAGGGCTCTGGGGCCAACGTCCTGACTTTC
cdr3_aa: CASSTTGGQGSGANVLTF

d_call: TRBD1
j_call: TRBJ1-1
clone_size: few
v_call: TRBV5-6
cdr3_nt: TGTGCCAGCAGCTTGGCCTGGGACAGCCGATCATTT
cdr3_aa: CASSLAWDSRSF

d_call: .
j_call: TRBJ1-5
clone_size: .
v_call: TRBV14
cdr3_nt: TGTGCCAGCAGCCAAGCTAGGACACCGACCGGCAATCAGCCCCAGCATTTT
cdr3_aa: CASSQARTPTGNQPQHF

d_call: .
j_call: TRBJ1-2
clone_size: .
v_call: TRBV5-1
cdr3_nt: TGCGCCAGCAGCTTCAGGGGTGAAGGCTACACCTTC
cdr3_aa: CASSFRGEGYTF

d_call: TRBD1
j_call: TRBJ1-1
clone_size: .
v_call: TRBV19
cdr3_nt: TGTGCCAGTGACTACCGGGACAGGGGTGGATATATTGAAGCTTTCTTT
cdr3_aa: CASDYRDRGGYIEAFF

d_call: TRBD2
j_call: TRBJ2-1
clone_size: .
v_call: TRBV29-1
cdr3_nt: TGCAGCGTGGGGACTAGCTTTAATGAGCAGTTCTTC
cdr3_aa: CSVGTSFNEQFF

d_call: .
j_call: TRBJ2-7
clone_size: .
v_call: TRBV11-1
cdr3_nt: TGTGCCAGCAGCTGGCAGCGGGTAAGCTCCTACGAGCAGTACTTC
cdr3_aa: CASSWQRVSSYEQYF

d_call: .
j_call: TRBJ2-5
clone_size: .
v_call: TRBV28
cdr3_nt: TGTGCCAGCAGTTCCGAAGAGACCCAGTACTTC
cdr3_aa: CASSSEETQYF

d_call: .
j_call: TRBJ2-7
clone_size: .
v_call: TRBV30
cdr3_nt: TGTGCCTGGAGTCGTTTCTCCTACGAGCAGTACTTC
cdr3_aa: CAWSRFSYEQYF

d_call: TRBD2
j_call: TRBJ2-7
clone_size: .
v_call: TRBV5-1
cdr3_nt: TGCGCCAGCAGCGTGGGGGGACTATCCTACGAGCAGTACTTC
cdr3_aa: CASSVGGLSYEQYF

d_call: TRBD1
j_call: TRBJ2-7
clone_size: few
v_call: TRBV5-4
cdr3_nt: TGTGCCAGCAGCTTGGTGGGACAGTCCAACGGCGAGCAGTACTTC
cdr3_aa: CASSLVGQSNGEQYF

d_call: TRBD2
j_call: TRBJ2-2
clone_size: .
v_call: TRBV9
cdr3_nt: TGTGCCAGCAGCGTAGATAGCGGGAGGGCAACCGGGGAGCTGTTTTTT
cdr3_aa: CASSVDSGRATGELFF

d_call: TRBD2
j_call: TRBJ2-7
clone_size: .
v_call: TRBV18
cdr3_nt: TGTGCCAGCTCACCGAAGAACGGGGGGTCGGACGAGCAGTACTTC
cdr3_aa: CASSPKNGGSDEQYF

d_call: TRBD1
j_call: TRBJ2-7
clone_size: .
v_call: TRBV4-1
cdr3_nt: TGCGCCAGCAGCCCCTGGGACAGACCCTACGAGCAGTACTTC
cdr3_aa: CASSPWDRPYEQYF

d_call: TRBD1
j_call: TRBJ2-1
clone_size: .
v_call: TRBV6-5
cdr3_nt: TGTGCCAGCAAAACGCCGGGACAGCCTTTTAATGAGCAGTTCTTC
cdr3_aa: CASKTPGQPFNEQFF

d_call: TRBD2
j_call: TRBJ2-1
clone_size: .
v_call: TRBV28
cdr3_nt: TGTGCCAGCAGTATGGGAGCGGGAGGAAGCTACAATGAGCAGTTCTTC
cdr3_aa: CASSMGAGGSYNEQFF

d_call: .
j_call: TRBJ2-5
clone_size: .
v_call: TRBV5-1
cdr3_nt: TGCGCCAGCAGCTTGGCAGGTAGCGACAGGGAGACCCAGTACTTC
cdr3_aa: CASSLAGSDRETQYF

d_call: .
j_call: TRBJ1-6
clone_size: once
v_call: TRBV5-6
cdr3_nt: TGTGCCAGCAGCTTGGGGGGAGACTTCTCCTATAATTCACCCCTCCACTTT
cdr3_aa: CASSLGGDFSYNSPLHF

d_call: .
j_call: TRBJ2-7
clone_size: .
v_call: TRBV28
cdr3_nt: TGTGCCAGCAGGGCCCAGGGACAACCCTACGAGCAGTACTTC
cdr3_aa: CASRAQGQPYEQYF

d_call: TRBD1
j_call: TRBJ1-6
clone_size: once
v_call: TRBV10-3
cdr3_nt: TGTGCCACCAGGGGGGCGTCGGATAATTCACCCCTCCACTTT
cdr3_aa: CATRGASDNSPLHF

d_call: TRBD2
j_call: TRBJ2-1
clone_size: once
v_call: TRBV29-1
cdr3_nt: TGCAGCGTCCACGGGGGGTTCCCTTACAATGAGCAGTTCTTC
cdr3_aa: CSVHGGFPYNEQFF

d_call: .
j_call: TRBJ1-2
clone_size: .
v_call: TRBV2
cdr3_nt: TGTGCCAGCAGTGAGACCAGGGGAGTTGGCACCTTC
cdr3_aa: CASSETRGVGTF

d_call: TRBD1
j_call: TRBJ2-3
clone_size: .
v_call: TRBV10-2
cdr3_nt: TGCGCCAGCACCGGACAGGTAACAGATACGCAGTATTTT
cdr3_aa: CASTGQVTDTQYF

d_call: TRBD2
j_call: TRBJ2-1
clone_size: once
v_call: TRBV13
cdr3_nt: TGTGCCAGCAGCCAGATGACTAGCGGGGGGGAATGGTCCTACAATGAGCAGTTCTTC
cdr3_aa: CASSQMTSGGEWSYNEQFF

d_call: .
j_call: TRBJ1-4
clone_size: .
v_call: TRBV6-6
cdr3_nt: TGTGCCAGCAGTTACGGAGTCCGGGGTGAAAAACTGTTTTTT
cdr3_aa: CASSYGVRGEKLFF